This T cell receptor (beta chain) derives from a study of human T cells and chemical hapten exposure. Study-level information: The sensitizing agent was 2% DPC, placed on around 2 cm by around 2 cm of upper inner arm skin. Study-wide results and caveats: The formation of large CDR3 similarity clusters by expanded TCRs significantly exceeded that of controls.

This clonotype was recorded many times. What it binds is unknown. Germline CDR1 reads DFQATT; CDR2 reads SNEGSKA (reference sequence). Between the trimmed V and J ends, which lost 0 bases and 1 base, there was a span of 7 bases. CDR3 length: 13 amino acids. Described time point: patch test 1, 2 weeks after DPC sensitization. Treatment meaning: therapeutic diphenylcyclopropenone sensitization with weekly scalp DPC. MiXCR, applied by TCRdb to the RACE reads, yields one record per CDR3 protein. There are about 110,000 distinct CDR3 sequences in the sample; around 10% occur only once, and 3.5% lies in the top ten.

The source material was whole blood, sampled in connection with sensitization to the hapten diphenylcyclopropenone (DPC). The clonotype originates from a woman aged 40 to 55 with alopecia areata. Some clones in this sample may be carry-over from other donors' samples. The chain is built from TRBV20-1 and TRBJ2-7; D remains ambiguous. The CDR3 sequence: CSARDTVSYEQYF. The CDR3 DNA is TGCAGTGCTAGAGATACAGTTTCCTACGAGCAGTACTTC.